This T cell receptor (beta chain) is from a study of blood T cell repertoires in COVID-19. Study details: The United States, Italy and Spain were the sources of the acute and convalescent COVID-19 samples.

This clone was recorded a few times. Germline values: CDR1 MNHEY, CDR2 SVGAGI. There are 13 residues in the CDR3. The germline V and J ends were trimmed by 5 bases and 3 bases, with 8 bases remaining between them. As originally analysed: Reference gene primer amplification gave estimated nucleated cell counts. Some clones are missing from TCRdb's copy, which holds only in-frame ones; the method was immunoSEQ multiplex PCR. V, J and clone size are taken as reported in that table, and D and trimming were inferred from the DNA itself. The table has about 71,000 clones, 85% to 90% seen once; the top ten hold 6.9%.

V is TRBV6-5 and J is TRBJ1-3; TRBD1 might be the D (5 bases). The TCR sequence derives from a man aged 50-60 years with active COVID-19. The sample consisted of peripheral blood. CDR3 sequence reads: CASSQGFGNTIYF. CDR3 coding DNA: TGTGCCAGCAGTCAGGGTTTTGGAAACACCATATATTTT.